The 22 T cell receptor beta chains listed next were all sequenced from one sample in a study of T cell responses to AZD1222 COVID-19 vaccine (dated by TCRdb to about 2021). The time point tag for this specimen amounts to: about 28 days (+/-7) after the second vaccine dose. The library came from the immunoSEQ multiplex PCR assay. TCRdb carries this immuneACCESS record with in-frame sequences only. Its versions omit some clonotypes, under half of them owing to an unresolved V gene in the studies checked, with the rest unexplained. For this sample there are approximately 140,000 clones; about 90% appear just once. The ten most abundant clones make up about a tenth of the sample. The sample was peripheral blood, taken 28 days after the second AZD1222 dose. These receptors were collected from an adult who received the AZD1222 COVID-19 vaccine.

This clone was recorded once. The chain links TRBV6-5 to TRBJ1-3; D unresolved. CDR1 and CDR2 from the germline V gene are MNHEY and SVGAGI. The CDR3 is 13 amino acids. V was clipped by 2 bases and J by 2 bases, with 4 bases between them. CDR3 loop: CASSYPAGNTIYF. CDR3 nucleotides: TGTGCCAGCAGTTACCCTGCTGGAAACACCATATATTTT.

The chain employs TRBV7-2 and TRBJ1-3; the D is unclear. The ends were cut back, 4 bases at V and 3 bases at J, with 10 bases in the middle. This CDR3 has 14 residues. Looked up from germline, CDR1 is SGHTA and CDR2 is FQGNSA. The CDR3 sequence: CASSSPRRGNTIYF. As DNA, the CDR3 is TGTGCCAGCAGCTCCCCCCGCCGTGGAAACACCATATATTTT. The whole variable domain, remainder taken from reference TRBV7-2 and TRBJ1-3, is GAGVSQSPSNKVTEKGKDVELRCDPISGHTALYWYRQSLGQGLEFLIYFQGNSAPDKSGLPSDRFSAERTGGSVSTLTIQRTQQEDSAVYLCASSSPRRGNTIYFGEGSWLTVV.

The CDR3 region has the DNA TGTGCCAGCTCACAAGGGGAGGTCACTGAAGCTTTCTTT. Protein sequence: CASSQGEVTEAFF. The V gene is TRBV18, the J gene TRBJ1-1; a possible D gene is TRBD1 (5 bases). Germline V gene sequence: CDR1 KGHSH, CDR2 LQKENI. V lost 4 bases and J 4 bases, leaving 10 bases between the germline ends. CDR3 length: 13 amino acids.

The V call is TRBV5-4, the J call TRBJ1-2; 8 bases align to TRBD1. This CDR3 comprises 15 residues. Trimming removed 2 bases from V and 4 bases from J; junction bases left unmatched: 7. Looked up from germline, CDR1 is SGHNT and CDR2 is YYREEE (reference sequence). The chain's CDR3 is CASSFRAGGFYGYTF. The CDR3 DNA follows: TGTGCCAGCAGCTTTCGAGCAGGGGGCTTCTATGGCTACACCTTC.

The V and J genes are TRBV6-5 and TRBJ1-1; no definite D call. This CDR3 is 13 amino acids long. Trimming left V 2 bases short and J 1 base short, with 5 bases between. Per the germline V gene, CDR1 is MNHEY and CDR2 is SVGAGI. CDR3 residues: CASSYRRNTEAFF. The CDR3 nucleotides are TGTGCCAGCAGTTACCGGCGGAACACTGAAGCTTTCTTT.

The V gene is TRBV27, the J gene TRBJ1-5; 7 positions agree with TRBD1. CDR3 length: 14 residues. Germline CDR1 reads MNHEY; CDR2 reads SMNVEV (reference sequence). The J segment lost 8 bases and the V segment lost 5 bases, leaving 9 bases of the junction unmatched. DNA of the CDR3: TGTGCCAGCAGTCCGACAGGGACTGGGGAGCCCCAGCATTTT. Translation gives CASSPTGTGEPQHF.

This CDR3 is CASSAVDEQFF. The CDR3 region has the DNA TGTGCCAGTAGTGCCGTGGATGAGCAGTTCTTC. The chain is built from TRBV19 and TRBJ2-1, with D uncertain. The CDR3 is 11 amino acids. Germline CDR1 reads LNHDA; CDR2 reads SQIVND (reference sequence). V was clipped by 5 bases and J by 8 bases, with 7 bases between them.

The chain uses TRBV28 and TRBJ2-1; tentatively, D is TRBD1 or TRBD2 (5 bases each). The CDR3 has 14 residues. With 2 bases removed from V and 9 bases from J, the gap between germline ends came to 14 bases. Looked up from germline, CDR1 is MDHEN and CDR2 is SYDVKM. The CDR3 DNA sequence: TGTGCCAGCAGTTTAAGGGACCCTTCCAGTGAGCAGTTCTTC. It specifies CASSLRDPSSEQFF.

This clone was detected only once. The genes are TRBV7-2 and TRBJ1-1; tentative D call: TRBD1 (6 bases). V shed 1 base and J shed 5 bases, with 14 bases lying between them. Per germline, CDR1 SGHTA and CDR2 FQGNSA. This CDR3 has 15 amino acids. The DNA for the CDR3 is TGTGCCAGCAGCTTAGGCATGGGGGCTGGGACTGAAGCTTTCTTT. Translating gives CASSLGMGAGTEAFF.

This clone has a single count. The rearrangement uses TRBV2 and TRBJ1-1; D is uncertain. The CDR3 has 13 amino acids. V lost 8 bases, J lost 4 bases, and 14 bases lay in between. CDR1 and CDR2 from the germline V gene are SNHLY and FYNNEI. This CDR3 is CASESQRGTEAFF. As DNA, the CDR3 is TGTGCCAGCGAATCCCAGCGAGGCACTGAAGCTTTCTTT.

This chain connects TRBV19 to TRBJ1-5; D is undetermined. Germline lookup yields CDR1 LNHDA and CDR2 SQIVND (reference sequence). Trimming shortened V by 1 base and J by 5 bases, and 12 bases separated the two germline ends. The CDR3 totals 15 residues. This chain's CDR3 is CASSIGRHPHQPQHF. CDR3 in DNA: TGTGCCAGTAGTATAGGCCGCCATCCACATCAGCCCCAGCATTTT.

The gene calls are TRBV7-8 and TRBJ1-5; D not resolved. CDR1 is SGHVS and CDR2 is FQNEAQ in the germline V gene. The CDR3 has 15 residues. Trimming removed 2 bases from V and 0 bases from J, with 8 bases in between. The CDR3 reads CASSLSPFSNQPQHF. The CDR3 bases are TGTGCCAGCAGCTTAAGCCCATTTAGCAATCAGCCCCAGCATTTT. The whole variable domain, remainder taken from reference TRBV7-8 and TRBJ1-5, is GAGVSQSPRYKVAKRGQDVALRCDPISGHVSLFWYQQALGQGPEFLTYFQNEAQLDKSGLPSDRFFAERPEGSVSTLKIQRTQQEDSAVYLCASSLSPFSNQPQHFGDGTRLSIL.

CDR3 sequence: CASSLTSGSYEQYF. As DNA, the CDR3 is TGTGCCAGCAGTCTGACTAGCGGGAGCTACGAGCAGTACTTC. V is TRBV6-5 and J is TRBJ2-7, with 12 bases fitting TRBD2. V dropped 5 bases and J dropped 3; count of bases not matched to a gene: 2. The CDR3 consists of 14 residues. The germline V gene has CDR1 MNHEY and CDR2 SVGAGI.

J is TRBJ2-5 and V is TRBV7-2, with TRBD1 as a possible D gene (5 bases). V was pared by 1 base and J by 2 bases, with 14 bases between. The CDR3 runs 16 residues. Germline V gene sequence: CDR1 SGHTA, CDR2 FQGNSA. As DNA, the CDR3 is TGTGCCAGCAGCTTAGACAGGCCTATCACTCAAGAGACCCAGTACTTC. This translates into CASSLDRPITQETQYF.

The J gene is TRBJ2-1, the V gene TRBV3-1 (or the pseudogene TRBV3-2); 9 bases fit TRBD2. Per germline, CDR1 LGHDT and CDR2 YNNKEL (reference sequence). V gave up 5 bases and J gave up 3 bases; unmatched junction bases: 5. The CDR3 spans 15 residues. The DNA of the CDR3 is TGTGCCAGCAGCGGCGGGGGGGCCCACTACAATGAGCAGTTCTTC. It translates to CASSGGGAHYNEQFF.

The gene calls are TRBV5-8 and TRBJ1-1; 7 bases are shared with TRBD1. Trimming removed 4 bases from V and 6 bases from J; junction bases left unmatched: 3. CDR1 is SGHTS and CDR2 is YDEGEE in the germline V gene. CDR3 length: 12 residues. The CDR3 loop is CASSLRGPEAFF. CDR3 coding DNA: TGTGCCAGCAGCCTAAGGGGGCCTGAAGCTTTCTTT. Full variable domain (outside the CDR3, taken from reference TRBV5-8 and TRBJ1-1): EAGVTQSPTHLIKTRGQQATLRCSPISGHTSVYWYQQALGLGLQFLLWYDEGEERNRGNFPPRFSGRQFPNYSSELNVNALELEDSALYLCASSLRGPEAFFGQGTRLTVV.

The V and J genes are TRBV19 and TRBJ2-7; TRBD2 matches at 7 bases. Trimming at V came to 3 bases and at J to 0 bases, leaving 2 bases not matched to a gene. This CDR3 has 14 residues. From germline, CDR1 is LNHDA and CDR2 SQIVND (reference sequence). CDR3 DNA sequence: TGTGCCAGTAGTATCACGGGGGGCTCCTACGAGCAGTACTTC. Amino acids: CASSITGGSYEQYF.

In its sample, this clone was seen a few times. The gene calls are TRBV30 and TRBJ1-2; 9 nucleotides line up with TRBD1. The germline CDR1 and CDR2 sequences are GTSNPN and SVGIG (reference sequence). The length of the CDR3 is 14 residues. V lost 1 base to trimming and J lost 5 bases; unmatched junction nucleotides: 5. CDR3 nucleotides: TGTGCCTGGAGTGGGGACAGGGTAGGATATGGCTACACCTTC. Its translation is CAWSGDRVGYGYTF.

This clone was found once. The rearrangement joins TRBV19 to TRBJ1-1; D remains ambiguous. CDR3 size: 14 residues. Germline V CDR1 and CDR2: LNHDA, SQIVND (reference sequence). V was cut by 1 base and J by 2 bases, with 8 bases left in between. The CDR3 sequence: CASSIGGYNTEAFF. The CDR3 coding sequence is TGTGCCAGTAGTATAGGTGGATACAACACTGAAGCTTTCTTT.

V and J are TRBV7-9 and TRBJ1-2, with a possible D match to TRBD1 (6 bases). The CDR3 has 14 residues. Germline V gene data show CDR1 as SEHNR and CDR2 as FQNEAQ (reference sequence). The germline V and J ends were trimmed by 0 bases and 8 bases, with 13 bases remaining between them. The CDR3 is CASSLASVRGGYTF. The DNA of the CDR3 is TGTGCCAGCAGCTTAGCGTCGGTCAGGGGCGGCTACACCTTC.

The gene calls are TRBV3-1 (or the pseudogene TRBV3-2) and TRBJ2-1; 8 bases fit TRBD1. This CDR3 has 16 residues. V shed 4 bases and J 6 bases; nucleotides not matched to a gene: 11. Germline CDR1 LGHDT, CDR2 YNNKEL (reference sequence). The CDR3 DNA reads as TGTGCCAGCAGCCTTCCTCGGACAGGGTCAAGCAATGAGCAGTTCTTC. Protein product: CASSLPRTGSSNEQFF.

This clone was seen a handful of times. The chain has TRBV9 and TRBJ1-1; TRBD1 is a possible D gene (5 bases). This CDR3 contains 14 residues. The germline V gene has CDR1 SGDLS and CDR2 YYNGEE. The V end lost 3 bases, the J end lost 1 base, and 10 bases lay between the germline ends. CDR3 sequence reads: CASSEGPTNTEAFF. The CDR3 DNA follows: TGTGCCAGCAGCGAGGGACCGACGAACACTGAAGCTTTCTTT.